These 30 T cell receptor beta chains were sequenced from one sample in a study of prognosis after radiotherapy for stage I lung cancer. Genomic DNA served as the source from which two-round multiplex PCR generated TCR beta CDR3 amplicons. With primers specific to each TRBV and TRBJ gene, the first-round PCR was performed. A single record per CDR3 protein comes from TCRdb applying MiXCR to the multiplex PCR reads. There are roughly 13,000 distinct CDR3 sequences in the sample; roughly 31% occur only once, and 28% lies in the top ten. Source: PBMCs, taken before or after stereotactic body radiation therapy (not recorded which). Receptors were obtained from a donor over 45 with non-small cell lung cancer.

V gene TRBV28 combines with J gene TRBJ2-1, with D unresolved. This CDR3 comprises 13 residues. The germline V and J ends were trimmed by 1 base and 7 bases, with 8 bases remaining between them. Germline CDR1 and CDR2: MDHEN and SYDVKM. CDR3 region: CASSLYAVNEQFF. The CDR3 DNA reads TGTGCCAGCAGTTTATACGCAGTGAATGAGCAGTTCTTC.

This clonotype was recorded at least ten times. The chain joins TRBV20-1 to TRBJ2-5, with D hard to call. The length of the CDR3 is 13 residues. The germline CDR1 and CDR2 sequences are DFQATT and SNEGSKA (reference sequence). The V and J ends lost 0 bases and 3 bases respectively, with 8 bases between them. Here the CDR3 reads CSAREWTEETQYF. CDR3 sequence (DNA): TGCAGTGCTAGAGAGTGGACCGAAGAGACCCAGTACTTC.

About this clonotype itself: One end of the junction is discordant with germline, which a read error may explain. V and J are TRBV11-2 and TRBJ1-1; D unresolved. Germline-derived CDR1 and CDR2 are SGHAT and FQNNGV. This CDR3 comprises 16 residues. This CDR3 reads CACSLAFRSEDTEAFF. CDR3 DNA: TGTGCCTGCAGCTTAGCTTTTAGATCCGAGGACACTGAAGCTTTCTTT. The variable domain in full, completed from reference TRBV11-2 and TRBJ1-1, reads EAGVAQSPRYKIIEKRQSVAFWCNPISGHATLYWYQQILGQGPKLLIQFQNNGVVDDSQLPKDRFSAERLKGVDSTLKIQPAKLEDSAVYLCACSLAFRSEDTEAFFGQGTRLTVV.

This clonotype was recorded at least ten times. The J gene is TRBJ2-1, the V gene TRBV7-3, with D possibly TRBD1 on 8 matching bases. The length of the CDR3 is 13 residues. Germline lookup yields CDR1 SGHTA and CDR2 FQGTGA. The germline V and J ends were trimmed by 5 bases and 8 bases, with 13 bases remaining between them. CDR3 sequence: CASSKQGGDEQFF. DNA for the CDR3: TGTGCCAGCAGCAAACAGGGGGGGGATGAGCAGTTCTTC.

This clonotype rates as medium-sized. V usage is TRBV28 and J usage is TRBJ2-1; 14 bases map to TRBD2. Germline lookup yields CDR1 MDHEN and CDR2 SYDVKM. The CDR3 is 16 residues long. The J segment lost 8 bases and the V segment lost 5 bases, leaving 8 bases of the junction unmatched. The CDR3 region is CASSRGTSGSWHEQFF. CDR3 coding DNA: TGTGCCAGCAGTAGGGGGACTAGCGGGAGTTGGCATGAGCAGTTCTTC.

This clonotype was observed many times. The chain joins TRBV28 to TRBJ2-7, with a possible D match to TRBD2 (5 bases). Germline CDR1 MDHEN, CDR2 SYDVKM. This CDR3 region has 17 residues. Trimming took 6 bases from V and 1 from J, leaving 22 bases between them. The CDR3 DNA is TGTGCCAGCAGGTTGAAGACCGACTCCACGGGGTCCTACGAGCAGTACTTC. Protein product: CASRLKTDSTGSYEQYF.

By frequency in the sample, this clonotype is medium-sized. The V call is TRBV11-2, the J call TRBJ2-2, with 10 bases that match TRBD1. The germline gives CDR1 SGHAT, CDR2 FQNNGV. Germline trimming cut 5 bases from V and 6 bases from J; bases unmatched to any gene: 6. This CDR3 has 15 amino acids. The DNA of the CDR3 is TGTGCCAGCAGCCTCGGGACAGGGGTGGCCGGGGAGCTGTTTTTT. Its translation: CASSLGTGVAGELFF.

This clonotype has at least ten counts. V gene TRBV7-6 combines with J gene TRBJ1-5; maybe TRBD1 (5 bases). Looked up from germline, CDR1 is SGHVS and CDR2 is FNYEAQ. The CDR3 extends over 15 amino acids. Trimming left V 5 bases short and J 1 base short, with 12 bases between. The CDR3 sequence: CASSPGRDSNQPQHF. The CDR3 DNA follows: TGTGCCAGCAGCCCGGGCCGGGACAGCAATCAGCCCCAGCATTTT.

V usage is TRBV19 and J usage is TRBJ2-3; 10 bases are a match to TRBD2. V lost 5 bases to trimming and J lost 6 bases; unmatched junction nucleotides: 2. The CDR3 has 13 amino acids. From germline, CDR1 is LNHDA and CDR2 SQIVND (reference sequence). The chain's CDR3 is CASSPGLADTQYF. The DNA of the CDR3 is TGTGCCAGTAGTCCGGGACTAGCGGATACGCAGTATTTT.

This clonotype was recorded at least ten times. This chain uses TRBV7-6 with TRBJ2-1; D remains ambiguous. V lost 1 base, J lost 6 bases, and 4 bases lay in between. This CDR3 contains 12 residues. The germline CDR1 and CDR2 sequences are SGHVS and FNYEAQ. CDR3 in amino acids: CASSLVLNEQFF. The CDR3 nucleotides read TGTGCCAGCAGCTTAGTTCTCAATGAGCAGTTCTTC. The full variable domain, in which reference TRBV7-6 and TRBJ2-1 provide the parts outside the CDR3, is GAGVSQSPRYKVTKRGQDVALRCDPISGHVSLYWYRQALGQGPEFLTYFNYEAQQDKSGLPNDRFSAERPEGSISTLTIQRTEQRDSAMYRCASSLVLNEQFFGPGTRLTVL.

This chain links TRBV6-5 with TRBJ2-7, with D hard to call. The ends were cut back, 2 bases at V and 4 bases at J, with 12 bases in the middle. The germline V gene encodes CDR1 MNHEY and CDR2 SVGAGI. The CDR3 spans 14 residues. The DNA for the CDR3 is TGTGCCAGCAGTTACGGGTCGGAAGGATACGAGCAGTACTTC. As protein: CASSYGSEGYEQYF.

The rearrangement links TRBV28 to TRBJ2-5; D unresolved. The CDR3 has 15 residues. Trimming pared 0 bases from V and 3 bases from J, leaving 11 bases between. Germline CDR1 is MDHEN and CDR2 is SYDVKM. The CDR3 region is CASSLWRGSKETQYF. CDR3 in DNA: TGTGCCAGCAGTTTATGGCGAGGCAGTAAAGAGACCCAGTACTTC.

This clonotype was recorded at least ten times. This chain joins TRBV16 and TRBJ2-2, with D uncertain. Trimming removed 0 bases at V and 5 bases at J, with 4 bases between. Per the germline V gene, CDR1 is KGHSY and CDR2 is FQNENV. This CDR3 comprises 13 residues. The CDR3 protein is CASSQSLTGELFF. For the CDR3, the DNA is TGTGCCAGCAGCCAATCACTGACCGGGGAGCTGTTTTTT. Full variable domain (remainder filled in from reference TRBV16 and TRBJ2-2): GEEVAQTPKHLVRGEGQKAKLYCAPIKGHSYVFWYQQVLKNEFKFLISFQNENVFDETGMPKERFSAKCLPNSPCSLEIQATKLEDSAVYFCASSQSLTGELFFGEGSRLTVL.

This chain joins TRBV29-1 and TRBJ1-3, with 7 bases that match TRBD1. Germline V gene sequence: CDR1 SQVTM, CDR2 ANQGSEA. Trimming at V came to 3 bases and at J to 0 bases, leaving 2 bases not matched to a gene. The CDR3 is made up of 14 amino acids. CDR3: CSVDQGGSGNTIYF. For the CDR3, the DNA is TGCAGCGTTGATCAGGGGGGCTCTGGAAACACCATATATTTT.

By share of the sample, this clonotype is medium-sized. The genes are TRBV7-3 and TRBJ2-1; 7 bases map to TRBD1. The CDR3 totals 15 residues. V lost 5 bases and J lost 10; bases outside the gene matches: 14. Germline-derived CDR1 and CDR2 are SGHTA and FQGTGA. DNA for the CDR3: TGTGCCAGCAGCCCAACAGGGGTCGGGCCCGGGGAGCAGTTCTTC. Its protein product is CASSPTGVGPGEQFF.

This clonotype was counted many times. J is TRBJ1-1 and V is TRBV19, with a weak D call TRBD1 (6 bases). This CDR3 is 14 amino acids long. Germline loops: CDR1 LNHDA, CDR2 SQIVND (reference sequence). Deletions cut 5 bases from V and 2 bases from J, with 12 bases between. Here the CDR3 DNA reads TGTGCCAGTAGTCTGAGGACAGCCAACACTGAAGCTTTCTTT. It yields the protein CASSLRTANTEAFF.

This clonotype was observed many times. The chain carries TRBV30 and TRBJ2-2; 15 positions match TRBD2. J was trimmed by 3 bases and V by 8 bases; bases with no gene match: 10. CDR1 and CDR2 (germline): GTSNPN, SVGIG (reference sequence). The CDR3 covers 17 residues. The CDR3 is CAAQYGTSGRYTGELFF. CDR3 bases: TGTGCCGCCCAGTACGGGACTAGCGGGAGGTACACCGGGGAGCTGTTTTTT.

Many counts were recorded for this clonotype. The chain is built from TRBV5-4 and TRBJ2-2; D may be TRBD2 (6 bases). The CDR3 runs to 15 residues. The V end lost 0 bases, the J end lost 7 bases, and 13 bases lay between the germline ends. Per germline, CDR1 SGHNT and CDR2 YYREEE (reference sequence). In nucleotides, the CDR3 is TGTGCCAGCAGCTTGGAATCGGGAGAGGACGGGGAGCTGTTTTTT. Encoded protein: CASSLESGEDGELFF. Full variable domain (remainder filled in from reference TRBV5-4 and TRBJ2-2): ETGVTQSPTHLIKTRGQQVTLRCSSQSGHNTVSWYQQALGQGPQFIFQYYREEENGRGNFPPRFSGLQFPNYSSELNVNALELDDSALYLCASSLESGEDGELFFGEGSRLTVL.

This clonotype has only one observation. The junction does not match germline at one end; this may be a read error. The rearrangement uses TRBV7-8 and TRBJ1-5; 7 bases agree with TRBD1. The CDR3 runs 15 residues. From germline, CDR1 is SGHVS and CDR2 FQNEAQ. CDR3 amino acids: CASSQVGTANQTQLF. The CDR3 DNA follows: TGTGCCAGCAGCCAAGTAGGGACAGCCAATCAGACCCAGCTTTTT.

This clonotype was seen at least ten times. This chain connects TRBV7-8 to TRBJ1-5; D is uncertain. V was trimmed by 7 bases and J by 1 base, leaving 14 bases between them. The CDR3 contains 15 residues. Germline V gene lookup returns CDR1 SGHVS and CDR2 FQNEAQ. CDR3 sequence reads: CASTMGGFSNQPQHF. The CDR3 bases are TGTGCCAGCACCATGGGAGGATTCAGCAATCAGCCCCAGCATTTT.

This clonotype was observed many times. This chain uses TRBV28 with TRBJ2-3; D may match TRBD1 or TRBD2 (5 bases each). The germline gives CDR1 MDHEN, CDR2 SYDVKM. With 10 bases removed from V and 1 base from J, the gap between germline ends came to 18 bases. The CDR3 is 15 amino acids. The CDR3 protein is CATQEWDAGTDTQYF. The DNA for the CDR3 is TGTGCCACCCAAGAGTGGGACGCCGGCACAGATACGCAGTATTTT. Full variable domain (rest looked up from reference TRBV28 and TRBJ2-3): DVKVTQSSRYLVKRTGEKVFLECVQDMDHENMFWYRQDPGLGLRLIYFSYDVKMKEKGDIPEGYSVSREKKERFSLILESASTNQTSMYLCATQEWDAGTDTQYFGPGTRLTVL.

The table lists this clonotype with many counts. The chain's CDR3 is CASSPRGPGWTEAFF. The CDR3 nucleotides are TGTGCCAGCTCACCACGGGGGCCGGGCTGGACTGAAGCTTTCTTT. The chain employs TRBV18 and TRBJ1-1, with D tentatively TRBD1 (6 bases). The V gene's germline CDR1 is KGHSH and CDR2 LQKENI. The V and J ends lost 1 base and 5 bases respectively, with 14 bases between them. The CDR3 is 15 residues long.

About this clonotype: The junction differs from germline at one of its ends, possibly a read error. The rearrangement links TRBV2 to TRBJ2-2; the match to TRBD2 covers 7 bases. Germline CDR1 SNHLY, CDR2 FYNNEI. The CDR3 loop spans 16 amino acids. DNA of the CDR3: TGTGCCAGCAGTGAGGGGGGGATGACGAACACCGGGGAGGTGTTTTTT. It yields the protein CASSEGGMTNTGEVFF. Based on the CDR3 plus reference TRBV2 and TRBJ2-2, the full variable domain is EPEVTQTPSHQVTQMGQEVILRCVPISNHLYFYWYRQILGQKVEFLVSFYNNEISEKSEIFDDQFSVERPDGSNFTLKIRSTKLEDSAMYFCASSEGGMTNTGEVFFGEGSRLTVL.

Comments on this clonotype: Since a far larger clone is one base different, this is likely a read error. The CDR3 does not close with the conserved phenylalanine or tryptophan, likely indicating a read error. The gene calls are TRBV28 and TRBJ2-5; 10 bases fit TRBD2. Germline CDR1 and CDR2: MDHEN and SYDVKM. V shed 2 bases and J 5 bases; nucleotides not matched to a gene: 5. The CDR3 totals 15 residues. CDR3 sequence: CASSLVAGGYETQYL. CDR3 DNA: TGTGCCAGCAGTTTAGTAGCGGGAGGATATGAGACCCAGTACCTC.

This clonotype occurred many times. CDR3 region: CASSVQQGFQFF. The DNA for the CDR3 is TGTGCCAGCAGCGTACAACAGGGTTTCCAGTTCTTC. The V call is TRBV5-6, the J call TRBJ2-1; maybe TRBD1 (6 bases). From germline, CDR1 is SGHDT and CDR2 YYEEEE. This CDR3 has 12 amino acids. Trimming pared 4 bases from V and 13 bases from J, leaving 15 bases between.

Ten or more counts support this clonotype. The V gene is TRBV19, the J gene TRBJ2-7, with TRBD1 matching 8 bases. J gave up 2 bases and V 0 bases, and 3 bases lay outside the gene matches. There are 15 residues in the CDR3. Germline V gene lookup returns CDR1 LNHDA and CDR2 SQIVND (reference sequence). The CDR3 is CASSIEATGAYEQYF. CDR3 in DNA: TGTGCCAGTAGTATAGAGGCGACAGGGGCCTACGAGCAGTACTTC.

The sample holds many counts of this clonotype. The genes are TRBV30 and TRBJ2-1, with 12 nucleotides matching TRBD1. The CDR3 spans 15 residues. J lost 8 bases, V lost 2 bases, and 7 bases had no gene match. The germline V gene encodes CDR1 GTSNPN and CDR2 SVGIG (reference sequence). CDR3: CAWSWGQGASDEQFF. Here the CDR3 DNA reads TGTGCCTGGAGTTGGGGACAGGGGGCCAGCGATGAGCAGTTCTTC.

This clonotype has a count of ten or more. The chain has TRBV5-1 and TRBJ2-3, with D perhaps matching TRBD2 (6 bases). V was pared by 5 bases and J by 6 bases, with 13 bases between. CDR3 length: 13 residues. CDR1 is SGHRS and CDR2 is YFSETQ in the germline V gene. As DNA, the CDR3 is TGCGCCAGCAGAGAGCTCGGGAGTGATACGCAGTATTTT. Protein product: CASRELGSDTQYF.

This clonotype appeared many times. V and J are TRBV12-3 or TRBV12-4 and TRBJ1-5; the D gene is possibly TRBD1 (5 bases). This CDR3 has 15 residues. V lost 6 bases and J lost 6, with 18 bases in between. CDR3 amino acids: CASSRTQIGVQPQHF. CDR3 DNA sequence: TGTGCCAGCAGCCGAACACAAATAGGGGTTCAGCCCCAGCATTTT.

This clonotype appeared many times. V is TRBV3-1 and J is TRBJ1-3, with D unclear. With 2 bases removed from V and 7 bases from J, the gap between germline ends came to 9 bases. This CDR3 region has 13 residues. Germline assignment: CDR1 LGHDT and CDR2 YNNKEL (reference sequence). The CDR3: CASSQTRPNTIYF. In DNA, the CDR3 is TGTGCCAGCAGCCAAACCCGGCCCAACACCATATATTTT.